A selection of T cell receptor beta chains follows, all from one sample in a study of blood T cell repertoires in COVID-19. The protocol was immunoSEQ multiplex PCR, while the TCRdb copy is restricted to in-frame clones and leaves out a portion. The sample shows roughly 250,000 clones, 75% to 90% of them seen only once. What was sequenced was peripheral blood. Every receptor here comes from a man aged 55 to 69 who had recovered from COVID-19. The CDR3 runs from the conserved cysteine through the conserved F or W. The D gene is left open where the match is weak. Size values are once, few and many counts, or a class for expanded clones, and some rows have none.

d_call clone_size j_call v_call cdr3_nt cdr3_aa
. once TRBJ1-5 TRBV6-6 TGTGCCAGCAGTTCTGGCTTGCGCAATCAGCCCCAGCATTTT CASSSGLRNQPQHF
. . TRBJ1-2 TRBV21-1 TGTGCCAGCAGCTCCAAGGGAGGGCTCGGCTATGGCTACACCTTC CASSSKGGLGYGYTF
. . TRBJ1-2 TRBV16 TGTGCCAGCAGCCTCGAGGCGGGGCGCGGGAAAGGCTACACCTTC CASSLEAGRGKGYTF
. . TRBJ2-7 TRBV5-5 TGTGCCAGCAGCTTGACAGTCTCCTACGAGCAGTACTTC CASSLTVSYEQYF
TRBD1 . TRBJ2-7 TRBV9 TGTGCCAGCAGCGGGGGACAGGGGGCGTTTTACGAGCAGTACTTC CASSGGQGAFYEQYF
TRBD1 . TRBJ1-3 TRBV6-6 TGTGCCAGCAGTCCCGGACAGGGGCGTCGGACCATATATTTT CASSPGQGRRTIYF
TRBD1 . TRBJ1-4 TRBV25-1 TGTGCCAGCAGTCAGATAGGGACAGGCACCTATAATGAAAAACTGTTTTTT CASSQIGTGTYNEKLFF
TRBD1 . TRBJ1-5 TRBV19 TGTGCCAGCGGGGACAGACCGTATAGCAATCAGCCCCAGCATTTT CASGDRPYSNQPQHF
TRBD1 once TRBJ1-1 TRBV7-9 TGTGCCAGCAGCCGGGCCGACAGGGGAGTTTCTGAAGCTTTCTTT CASSRADRGVSEAFF
. . TRBJ1-5 TRBV10-3 TGTGCCATCAGTGAGGGACAGCAGGGCAATCAGCCCCAGCATTTT CAISEGQQGNQPQHF
TRBD1 . TRBJ1-2 TRBV12-5 TGTGCTAGTGGTTTGGTATTGGCTCGGGGACAGGGAAGCGATGGCTACACCTTC CASGLVLARGQGSDGYTF
TRBD1 . TRBJ2-3 TRBV9 TGTGCCAGCAGCGTAGGACAGGGGAAGACTGGAGGGGATACGCAGTATTTT CASSVGQGKTGGDTQYF
. . TRBJ1-1 TRBV18 TGTGCCAGCTCACCATCCCGGGGCACTGAAGCTTTCTTT CASSPSRGTEAFF
TRBD1 . TRBJ1-1 TRBV7-2 TGTGCCAGCAGCTCCTCGGGACAGGGCTTTAACACTGAAGCTTTCTTT CASSSSGQGFNTEAFF
TRBD1 . TRBJ1-5 TRBV19 TGTGCCAGCAACGGACAGGGTTTCACCCAGCCCCAGCATTTT CASNGQGFTQPQHF
TRBD1 . TRBJ1-2 TRBV6-4 TGTGCCAGCAGTGTCTCTATGACAGGGGCCTATGGCTACACCTTC CASSVSMTGAYGYTF
. . TRBJ1-1 TRBV30 TGTGCCTGGAGCGTTACGAGGAACACTGAAGCTTTCTTT CAWSVTRNTEAFF
. . TRBJ1-2 TRBV6-5 TGTGCCAGCAGTTACGGCAGGACAGTCCGGGATTCTGGCTACACCTTC CASSYGRTVRDSGYTF
. . TRBJ1-1 TRBV6-5 TGTGCCAGCAGTTCTCCTAAGGAAGCTTTCTTT CASSSPKEAFF
TRBD2 . TRBJ2-7 TRBV6-5 TGTGCCAGCCGCATGGGAGGGTACGAGCAGTACTTC CASRMGGYEQYF
TRBD1 . TRBJ2-2 TRBV18 TGTGCCAGCTCACGTTCAGGGGGCGCGAACACCGGGGAGCTGTTTTTT CASSRSGGANTGELFF
. . TRBJ1-3 TRBV5-5 TGTGCCAGCAGCTATAGAAACACCATATATTTT CASSYRNTIYF
. . TRBJ1-3 TRBV5-8 TGTGCCAGCAGCTTGGGGGCCGGGAGCTCTGGAAACACCATATATTTT CASSLGAGSSGNTIYF
. . TRBJ2-3 TRBV25-1 TGTGCCAGCAGTGAGGTCGGGAGATACACAGATACGCAGTATTTT CASSEVGRYTDTQYF
. . TRBJ1-2 TRBV12-3/TRBV12-4 TGTGCCAGCAGTCCTAATAAGGGACAAAGCTACACCTTC CASSPNKGQSYTF
TRBD2 . TRBJ2-1 TRBV11-3 TGTGCCAGCAGCTTAACCGGGGGGGTTTCCAATGAGCAGTTCTTC CASSLTGGVSNEQFF
. once TRBJ2-2 TRBV14 TGTGCCAGCAGCCAAGAATGGGCGACGAACACCGGGGAGCTGTTTTTT CASSQEWATNTGELFF
TRBD2 once TRBJ2-3 TRBV3-1/TRBV3-2 TGTGCCAGCAGCCCCTCTTGGGGCGGGGGAGGAGATACGCAGTATTTT CASSPSWGGGGDTQYF
. . TRBJ2-2 TRBV3-1/TRBV3-2 TGTGCCAGCAGCCAACGCAGGGGTGGAAACACCGGGGAGCTGTTTTTT CASSQRRGGNTGELFF
. . TRBJ1-5 TRBV19 TGTGCCAGTAGTATAGGGACAGCGACTCAGCCCCAGCATTTT CASSIGTATQPQHF